Following are 6 T cell receptor beta chains from one sample sequenced in a study of radiotherapy plus CTLA-4 blockade in lung cancer. Produced via immunoSEQ multiplex PCR; TCRdb's table is partial and in-frame only. Here the sample spans about 77,000 clones, roughly 74% being singletons. Sample: peripheral blood, taken from a patient treated with radiotherapy plus ipilimumab. These receptors originate from a human donor with non-small cell lung cancer whose response to radiotherapy plus ipilimumab could not be evaluated.

The chain combines TRBV7-2 with TRBJ1-5; possibly TRBD1 for D (6 bases). The CDR3 contains 17 residues. Germline V gene sequence: CDR1 SGHTA, CDR2 FQGNSA. Trimming took off 2 bases at V and 1 base at J, with 15 bases between the two ends. The CDR3 DNA follows: TGTGCCAGCAGCTTAACGGACAGCCCCCTCAGCAATCAGCCCCAGCATTTT. It yields the protein CASSLTDSPLSNQPQHF.

This chain connects TRBV7-2 to TRBJ2-7; D not certain. The CDR3 is 12 amino acids. The V gene lost 5 bases and the J gene lost 0 bases, with 5 bases spanning the gap. Germline CDR1 reads SGHTA; CDR2 reads FQGNSA. The CDR3 reads CASSTSSYEQYF. The DNA of the CDR3 is TGTGCCAGCAGCACGAGCTCCTACGAGCAGTACTTC.

The chain uses TRBV19 and TRBJ2-6; weak D call: TRBD2 (5 bases). From germline, CDR1 is LNHDA and CDR2 SQIVND (reference sequence). The CDR3 is 14 amino acids. Deletions cut 10 bases from V and 4 bases from J, with 14 bases between. The chain's CDR3 is CATLSEAGANVLTF. The DNA of the CDR3 is TGTGCCACCCTTTCGGAGGCGGGGGCCAACGTCCTGACTTTC.

The rearrangement joins TRBV7-2 to TRBJ2-1, with D perhaps TRBD2 (5 bases). The V end lost 4 bases, the J end lost 0 bases, and 16 bases lay between the germline ends. Germline V CDR1 and CDR2: SGHTA, FQGNSA. CDR3 length: 17 residues. DNA of the CDR3: TGTGCCAGCAGCTCCAACCCCGGGGTAAGCTCCTACAATGAGCAGTTCTTC. This codes for CASSSNPGVSSYNEQFF.

This clone was recorded once. V and J are TRBV7-2 and TRBJ1-2, with a tentative D call TRBD1 (6 bases). Trimming removed 1 base at V and 4 bases at J, with 16 bases between. Germline V gene lookup returns CDR1 SGHTA and CDR2 FQGNSA. There are 16 residues in the CDR3. The CDR3: CASSLGSQTGVYGYTF. CDR3 sequence (DNA): TGTGCCAGCAGCTTAGGGTCCCAGACAGGTGTCTATGGCTACACCTTC.

Only one count was recorded for this clone. The rearrangement uses TRBV11-3 and TRBJ2-7; the match to TRBD2 covers 8 bases. Unmatched junction bases numbered 8, after V lost 4 bases and J lost 6 bases. The CDR3 is made up of 14 amino acids. Per the germline V gene, CDR1 is SGHNT and CDR2 is YENEEA. CDR3 in DNA: TGTGCCAGCAGCTCCATAGCGGGGAGGACCGAGCAGTACTTC. This encodes CASSSIAGRTEQYF.